Sequencing of this TCR beta chain was carried out in a study of T cell changes during pregnancy in multiple sclerosis (dated by TCRdb to between 2017 and 2020). Context from the whole study: The study looked at changes in the T cell repertoire across pregnancy in women with multiple sclerosis.

The germline V gene sets CDR1 to SGDLS and CDR2 to YYNGEE. V trim: 2 bases; J trim: 1 base; unmatched bases: 0. The CDR3 contains 14 residues, cysteine and phenylalanine counted. The only DNA kept is the CDR3, 42 bases in frame from the first base. This clone was recorded once. The clone's antigen remains unknown. Base qualities are not recorded, but no much larger clone differs from it by a single base. Library construction relied on the immunoSEQ multiplex PCR assay. TCRdb took this table from immuneACCESS and kept in-frame rearrangements with V and J called. Such tables lack part of the clones; where checked against another copy, unresolved V genes explain under half of the gap, and the rest is unexplained. Within this sample are 40,000 to 60,000 clones, with roughly 90% of them counted one time only. Clones ranked in the top ten supply 1.5% of the sample.

The sample was peripheral blood, taken in the first trimester of pregnancy. This clonotype was sampled from a female donor in good health, enrolled as a control in a pregnancy study. The rearranged segments are TRBV9 and TRBJ2-7; 10 junctional bases match TRBD2. The CDR3 protein is CASSVSGRSYEQYF. The sequenced DNA is TGTGCCAGCAGCGTTAGCGGGAGGTCCTACGAGCAGTACTTC.